The present TCR beta chain was sequenced within a study of technical replicates of blood from four donors. This clone was seen only once. TCRdb's table, derived via immunoSEQ multiplex PCR, lists solely in-frame clones and lacks some. The table has 45,000 to 60,000 clones, 85% to 90% seen once. Germline CDR1 SGDLS, CDR2 YYNGEE. CDR3 length: 14 amino acids. V lost 4 bases, J lost 5 bases, and 13 bases lay in between. Sequenced sample: PBMCs. The chain couples TRBV9 to TRBJ2-1; D ambiguous. The sequence was obtained from a human donor in good health. Some clones in this sample may be carry-over from other donors' samples. CDR3 coding DNA: TGTGCCAGCAGCCCGGATCCGGAGAACAATGAGCAGTTCTTC. Its translation is CASSPDPENNEQFF. The whole variable domain, remainder taken from reference TRBV9 and TRBJ2-1, is DSGVTQTPKHLITATGQRVTLRCSPRSGDLSVYWYQQSLDQGLQFLIQYYNGEERAKGNILERFSAQQFPDLHSELNLSSLELGDSALYFCASSPDPENNEQFFGPGTRLTVL.